Each of the 15 T cell receptor beta chains below was sequenced from the same sample in a study of blood T cell repertoires in COVID-19 (TCRdb year 2020). The protocol used for the library was the immunoSEQ multiplex PCR assay. TCRdb holds this immuneACCESS table with in-frame rearrangements only. Some clones are missing; in checked studies, unresolved V genes explain under half, and the rest has no known cause. This sample has over 60,000 clones in its table, and around 74% of those were observed once. The leading ten clones occupy about 15% of the sample. The sequencing sample was made of peripheral blood. The receptors come from a man in his sixties with COVID-19, enrolled during active disease.

This clone has a handful of counts. The rearrangement links TRBV6-5 to TRBJ1-5; D not resolved. The CDR3 runs 13 residues. V gave up 7 bases and J gave up 0 bases, with 7 bases separating them. Germline CDR1 is MNHEY and CDR2 is SVGAGI. CDR3 nucleotides: TGTGCCAGCACCCGTTATAGCAATCAGCCCCAGCATTTT. Residues: CASTRYSNQPQHF.

This clone was counted a few times. This rearrangement joins TRBV11-3 to TRBJ1-3; D gene uncertain. Trimming left V 3 bases short and J 7 bases short, with 7 bases between. Germline CDR1 and CDR2: SGHNT and YENEEA. The CDR3 loop spans 12 amino acids. The CDR3 coding sequence is TGTGCCAGCAGCTTGTCGGGGAACACCATATATTTT. Amino acid sequence: CASSLSGNTIYF.

The rearrangement uses TRBV29-1 and TRBJ1-1, with TRBD1 as a possible D gene (5 bases). V shed 7 bases and J shed 1 base, with 16 bases lying between them. The germline V gene encodes CDR1 SQVTM and CDR2 ANQGSEA. CDR3 size: 14 residues. CDR3 nucleotide sequence: TGCAGCGGCACCCGGACAAGTTGGAACACTGAAGCTTTCTTT. This codes for CSGTRTSWNTEAFF.

The sample holds a few counts of this clone. The chain combines TRBV15 with TRBJ2-7; D might be TRBD1 (5 bases). With 0 bases removed from V and 5 bases from J, the gap between germline ends came to 14 bases. The CDR3 is 15 amino acids. Looked up from germline, CDR1 is LNHNV and CDR2 is YYDKDF (reference sequence). CDR3 sequence: CATSRDSQGLNEQYF. DNA of the CDR3: TGTGCCACCAGCAGAGATTCTCAGGGCTTGAACGAGCAGTACTTC.

This clone was counted ten times or more. The chain employs TRBV20-1 and TRBJ1-4; D is undetermined. The CDR3 is 14 amino acids. The V gene's germline CDR1 is DFQATT and CDR2 SNEGSKA (reference sequence). Trimming pared 6 bases from V and 8 bases from J, leaving 19 bases between. CDR3 amino acids: CSASRTYMGEKLFF. CDR3 DNA sequence: TGCAGTGCCAGTCGGACTTACATGGGGGAAAAACTGTTTTTT.

A few counts support this clone. The V gene is TRBV5-4, the J gene TRBJ1-5; 7 bases align to TRBD1. V lost 4 bases, J lost 2 bases, and 3 bases stayed unmatched. This CDR3 has 14 residues. Germline V gives CDR1 SGHNT, CDR2 YYREEE (reference sequence). The DNA of the CDR3 is TGTGCCAGCAGCATTGGGACAGGCAATCAGCCCCAGCATTTT. This translates into CASSIGTGNQPQHF. Drawing the rest from reference TRBV5-4 and TRBJ1-5, the complete variable domain is ETGVTQSPTHLIKTRGQQVTLRCSSQSGHNTVSWYQQALGQGPQFIFQYYREEENGRGNFPPRFSGLQFPNYSSELNVNALELDDSALYLCASSIGTGNQPQHFGDGTRLSIL.

The V gene is TRBV27, the J gene TRBJ1-2; maybe TRBD1 (6 bases). The length of the CDR3 is 13 residues. The V end lost 0 bases, the J end lost 8 bases, and 10 bases lay between the germline ends. Germline values: CDR1 MNHEY, CDR2 SMNVEV (reference sequence). CDR3 amino acids: CASSLSGGGGYTF. The CDR3 DNA is TGTGCCAGCAGTTTATCAGGGGGTGGGGGCTACACCTTC.

The J gene is TRBJ2-3, the V gene TRBV3-1 (or the pseudogene TRBV3-2); 7 bases map to TRBD1. V shed 5 bases, J shed 2 bases, and the junction held 7 bases outside the gene matches. This CDR3 is 15 amino acids long. Looked up from germline, CDR1 is LGHDT and CDR2 is YNNKEL (reference sequence). CDR3 sequence (DNA): TGTGCCAGCAGCGCTAGACAGGGTAACACAGATACGCAGTATTTT. Translation gives CASSARQGNTDTQYF.

This clone was observed a few times. V usage is TRBV28 and J usage is TRBJ1-1, with 12 bases identical to TRBD1. Germline CDR1 reads MDHEN; CDR2 reads SYDVKM. The ends lost 8 bases at V and 7 bases at J; junction bases unmatched: 11. This CDR3 spans 15 amino acids. The CDR3, as DNA: TGTGCCAGCTCCCCCTCAGGGACAGGGGGCCTTGAAGCTTTCTTT. It translates to CASSPSGTGGLEAFF.

The chain recombines TRBV28 with TRBJ1-5; 9 nucleotides align to TRBD1. The V gene's germline CDR1 is MDHEN and CDR2 SYDVKM. CDR3 size: 16 residues. J was trimmed by 6 bases and V by 3 bases; bases with no gene match: 9. CDR3 protein: CASSLNRGRGGQPQHF. The CDR3 bases are TGTGCCAGCAGTTTGAACAGGGGGCGAGGTGGTCAGCCCCAGCATTTT. The full variable domain, its missing parts supplied by reference TRBV28 and TRBJ1-5, is DVKVTQSSRYLVKRTGEKVFLECVQDMDHENMFWYRQDPGLGLRLIYFSYDVKMKEKGDIPEGYSVSREKKERFSLILESASTNQTSMYLCASSLNRGRGGQPQHFGDGTRLSIL.

V is TRBV18 and J is TRBJ2-1, with D unresolved. The CDR3 is 14 amino acids. Germline assignment: CDR1 KGHSH and CDR2 LQKENI. V lost 6 bases and J 8 bases, leaving 17 bases between the germline ends. CDR3 coding DNA: TGTGCCAGCTCCCTAGATCTTGCAATCTATGAGCAGTTCTTC. This sequence encodes CASSLDLAIYEQFF.

This sequence joins TRBV5-6 and TRBJ2-7; TRBD2 is a possible D gene (6 bases). The CDR3 length is 15 residues. V was shortened by 0 bases and J by 3 bases, with 13 bases between the two germline ends. Germline loops: CDR1 SGHDT, CDR2 YYEEEE. As DNA, the CDR3 is TGTGCCAGCAGCTTGGGGCTAGCGTCAGACTACGAGCAGTACTTC. It is translated as CASSLGLASDYEQYF.

This chain uses TRBV5-4 with TRBJ1-1; D is ambiguous. Germline V lookup: CDR1 SGHNT, CDR2 YYREEE (reference sequence). There are 13 residues in the CDR3. Trimming removed 4 bases at V and 1 base at J, with 8 bases between. CDR3 sequence reads: CASSAWQNTEAFF. The CDR3 DNA follows: TGTGCCAGCAGCGCCTGGCAGAACACTGAAGCTTTCTTT.

This sequence joins TRBV19 and TRBJ2-5, with D perhaps matching TRBD1 (5 bases). Deletions cut 5 bases from V and 5 bases from J, with 15 bases between. Looked up from germline, CDR1 is LNHDA and CDR2 is SQIVND (reference sequence). This CDR3 is built from 14 residues. The CDR3 is CASSSTGAVETQYF. The CDR3 DNA follows: TGTGCCAGTAGTTCTACTGGGGCGGTGGAGACCCAGTACTTC.

The genes are TRBV19 and TRBJ1-4; D possibly corresponds to TRBD1 (5 bases). Germline-derived CDR1 and CDR2 are LNHDA and SQIVND (reference sequence). This CDR3 is built from 13 residues. V was shortened by 5 bases and J by 4 bases, with 8 bases between the two germline ends. Written as DNA, the CDR3 is TGTGCCAGTAGTTCCAGGGTTAATGAAAAACTGTTTTTT. It is translated as CASSSRVNEKLFF.